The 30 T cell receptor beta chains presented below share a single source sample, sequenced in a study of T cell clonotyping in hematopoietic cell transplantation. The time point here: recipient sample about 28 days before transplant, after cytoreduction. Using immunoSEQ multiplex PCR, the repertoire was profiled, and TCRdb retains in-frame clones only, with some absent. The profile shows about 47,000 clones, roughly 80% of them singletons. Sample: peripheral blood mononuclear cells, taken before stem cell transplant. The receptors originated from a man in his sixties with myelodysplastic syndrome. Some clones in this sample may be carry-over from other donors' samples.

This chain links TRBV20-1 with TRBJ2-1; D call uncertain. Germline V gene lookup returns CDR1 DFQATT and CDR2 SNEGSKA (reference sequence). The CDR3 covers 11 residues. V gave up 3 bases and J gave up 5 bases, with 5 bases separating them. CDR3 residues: CSASYDNEQFF. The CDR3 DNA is TGCAGTGCTAGTTACGACAATGAGCAGTTCTTC.

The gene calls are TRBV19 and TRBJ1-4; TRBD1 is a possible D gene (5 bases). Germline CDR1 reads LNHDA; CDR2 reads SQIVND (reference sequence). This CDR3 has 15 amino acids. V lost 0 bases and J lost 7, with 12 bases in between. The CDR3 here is CASSIEAGRGEKLFF. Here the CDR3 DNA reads TGTGCCAGTAGTATAGAAGCAGGGAGGGGTGAAAAACTGTTTTTT.

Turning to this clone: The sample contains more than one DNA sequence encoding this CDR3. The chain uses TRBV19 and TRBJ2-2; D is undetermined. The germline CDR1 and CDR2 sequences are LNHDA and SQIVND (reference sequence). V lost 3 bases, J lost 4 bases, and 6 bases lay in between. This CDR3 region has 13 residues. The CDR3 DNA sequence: TGTGCCAGTAGTATCCAGGTCACCGGGGAGCTGTTTTTT. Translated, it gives CASSIQVTGELFF.

CDR3 DNA: TGCGCCAGCAGCCAAGGGCGGGGGACGGCGGAGACCCAGTACTTC. As protein: CASSQGRGTAETQYF. V is TRBV4-1 and J is TRBJ2-5, with 7 bases identical to TRBD2. The junction had 7 bases not matched to a gene; V was cut back by 1 base and J by 5 bases. The germline CDR1 and CDR2 sequences are MGHRA and YSYEKL. The CDR3 loop spans 15 amino acids.

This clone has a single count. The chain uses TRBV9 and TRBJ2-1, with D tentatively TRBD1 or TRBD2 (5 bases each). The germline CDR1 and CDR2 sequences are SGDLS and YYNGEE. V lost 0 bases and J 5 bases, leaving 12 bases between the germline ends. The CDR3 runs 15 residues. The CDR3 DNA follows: TGTGCCAGCAGCGTAGCCGGGGCTATCGACAATGAGCAGTTCTTC. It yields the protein CASSVAGAIDNEQFF.

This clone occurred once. CDR3 protein: CASSQRAGGRDTQYF. Here the CDR3 DNA reads TGTGCCAGCAGCCAAAGGGCGGGGGGCCGGGATACGCAGTATTTT. This chain links TRBV14 with TRBJ2-3, with 8 bases lining up with TRBD2. CDR1 is SGHDN, CDR2 FVKESK, per germline. Unmatched junction bases numbered 7, after V lost 2 bases and J lost 6 bases. The CDR3 consists of 15 residues.

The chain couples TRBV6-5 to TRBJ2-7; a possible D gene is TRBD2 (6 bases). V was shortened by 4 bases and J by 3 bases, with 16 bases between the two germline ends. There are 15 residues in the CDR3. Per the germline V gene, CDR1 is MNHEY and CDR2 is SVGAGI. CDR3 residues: CASSFTSRDFYEQYF. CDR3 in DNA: TGTGCCAGCAGTTTCACTAGCCGGGACTTCTACGAGCAGTACTTC.

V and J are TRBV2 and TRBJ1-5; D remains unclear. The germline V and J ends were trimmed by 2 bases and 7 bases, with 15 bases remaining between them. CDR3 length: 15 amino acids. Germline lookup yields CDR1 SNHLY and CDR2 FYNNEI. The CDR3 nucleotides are TGTGCCAGCAGTGAAAATGGGCTGATTAGACAGCCCCAGCATTTT. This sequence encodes CASSENGLIRQPQHF.

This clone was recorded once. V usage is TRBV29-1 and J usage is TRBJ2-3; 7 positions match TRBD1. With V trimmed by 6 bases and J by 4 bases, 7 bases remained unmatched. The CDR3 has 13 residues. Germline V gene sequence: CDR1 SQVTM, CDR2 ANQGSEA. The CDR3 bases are TGCAGCGTGACAGGGAAGACCGCAGATACGCAGTATTTT. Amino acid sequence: CSVTGKTADTQYF.

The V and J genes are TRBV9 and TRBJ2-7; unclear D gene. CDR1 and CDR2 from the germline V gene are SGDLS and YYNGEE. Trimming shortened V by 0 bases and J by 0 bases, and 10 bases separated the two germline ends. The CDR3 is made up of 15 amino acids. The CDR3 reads CASSVGPDFSYEQYF. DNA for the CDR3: TGTGCCAGCAGCGTAGGGCCCGATTTCTCCTACGAGCAGTACTTC.

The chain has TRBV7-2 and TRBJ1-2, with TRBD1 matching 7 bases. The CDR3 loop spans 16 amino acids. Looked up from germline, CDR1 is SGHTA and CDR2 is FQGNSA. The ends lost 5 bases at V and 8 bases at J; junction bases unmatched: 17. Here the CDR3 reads CASSPPSVGTARGYTF. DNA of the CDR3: TGTGCCAGCAGCCCACCCTCAGTGGGGACAGCCCGGGGCTACACCTTC.

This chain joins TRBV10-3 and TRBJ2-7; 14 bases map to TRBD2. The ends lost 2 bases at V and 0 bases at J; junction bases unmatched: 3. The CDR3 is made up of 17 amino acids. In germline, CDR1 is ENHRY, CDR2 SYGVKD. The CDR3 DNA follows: TGTGCCATCAGTGAGGGACTAGCGGGGGGCGGCTCCTACGAGCAGTACTTC. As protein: CAISEGLAGGGSYEQYF.

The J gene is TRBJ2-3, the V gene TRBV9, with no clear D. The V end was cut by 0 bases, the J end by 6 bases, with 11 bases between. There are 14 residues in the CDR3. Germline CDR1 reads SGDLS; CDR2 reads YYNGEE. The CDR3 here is CASSVAPVTDTQYF. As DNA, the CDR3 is TGTGCCAGCAGCGTAGCCCCCGTGACTGATACGCAGTATTTT.

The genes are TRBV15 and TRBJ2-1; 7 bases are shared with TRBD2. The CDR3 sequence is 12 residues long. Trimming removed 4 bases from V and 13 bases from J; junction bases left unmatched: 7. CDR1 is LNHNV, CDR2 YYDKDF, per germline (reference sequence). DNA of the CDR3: TGTGCCACCAGCATTGCGACTAGCCTTCAGTTCTTC. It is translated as CATSIATSLQFF.

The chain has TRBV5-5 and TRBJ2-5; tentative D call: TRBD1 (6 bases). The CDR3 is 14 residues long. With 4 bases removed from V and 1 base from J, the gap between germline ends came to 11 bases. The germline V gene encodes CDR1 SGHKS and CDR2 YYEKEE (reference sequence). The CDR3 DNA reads TGTGCCAGCAGCCCGACAGGTATCCAAGAGACCCAGTACTTC. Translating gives CASSPTGIQETQYF. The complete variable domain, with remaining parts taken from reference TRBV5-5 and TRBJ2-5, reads DAGVTQSPTHLIKTRGQQVTLRCSPISGHKSVSWYQQVLGQGPQFIFQYYEKEERGRGNFPDRFSARQFPNYSSELNVNALLLGDSALYLCASSPTGIQETQYFGPGTRLLVL.

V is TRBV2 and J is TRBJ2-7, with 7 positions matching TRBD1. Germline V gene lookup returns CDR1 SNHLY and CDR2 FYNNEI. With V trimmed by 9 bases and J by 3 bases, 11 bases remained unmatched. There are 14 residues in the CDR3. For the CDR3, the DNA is TGTGCCAGTTACACAGGGGCAGGCAGCTACGAGCAGTACTTC. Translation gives CASYTGAGSYEQYF.

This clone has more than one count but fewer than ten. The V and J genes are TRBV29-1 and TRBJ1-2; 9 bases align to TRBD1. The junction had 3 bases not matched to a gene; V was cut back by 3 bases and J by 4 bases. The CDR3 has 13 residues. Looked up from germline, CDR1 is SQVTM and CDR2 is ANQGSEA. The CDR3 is CSVDKDRGYGYTF. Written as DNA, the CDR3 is TGCAGCGTTGATAAGGACAGGGGCTATGGCTACACCTTC.

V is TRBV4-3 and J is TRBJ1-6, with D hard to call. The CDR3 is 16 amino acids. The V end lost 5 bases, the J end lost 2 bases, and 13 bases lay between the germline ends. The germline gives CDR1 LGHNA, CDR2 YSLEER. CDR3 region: CASSDNPGAYNSPLHF. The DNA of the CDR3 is TGCGCCAGCAGCGACAATCCGGGAGCCTATAATTCACCCCTCCACTTT.

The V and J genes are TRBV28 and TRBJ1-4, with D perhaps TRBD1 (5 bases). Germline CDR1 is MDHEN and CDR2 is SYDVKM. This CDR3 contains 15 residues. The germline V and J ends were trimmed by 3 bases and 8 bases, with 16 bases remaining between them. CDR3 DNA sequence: TGTGCCAGCAGTTTTTCAGGGTTTAATCAAGAAAAACTGTTTTTT. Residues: CASSFSGFNQEKLFF. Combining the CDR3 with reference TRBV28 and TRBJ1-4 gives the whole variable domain DVKVTQSSRYLVKRTGEKVFLECVQDMDHENMFWYRQDPGLGLRLIYFSYDVKMKEKGDIPEGYSVSREKKERFSLILESASTNQTSMYLCASSFSGFNQEKLFFGSGTQLSVL.

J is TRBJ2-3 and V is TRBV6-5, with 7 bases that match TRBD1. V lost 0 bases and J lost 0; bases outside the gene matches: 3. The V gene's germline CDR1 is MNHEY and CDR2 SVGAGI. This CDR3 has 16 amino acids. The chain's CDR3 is CASSYSDRESTDTQYF. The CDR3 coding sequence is TGTGCCAGCAGTTACTCCGACAGGGAAAGCACAGATACGCAGTATTTT.

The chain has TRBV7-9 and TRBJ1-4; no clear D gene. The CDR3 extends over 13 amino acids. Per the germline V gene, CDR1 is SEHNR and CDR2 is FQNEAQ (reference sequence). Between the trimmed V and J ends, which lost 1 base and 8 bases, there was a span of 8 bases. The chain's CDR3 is CASSLGFREKLFF. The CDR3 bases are TGTGCCAGCAGCTTAGGATTCCGGGAAAAACTGTTTTTT.

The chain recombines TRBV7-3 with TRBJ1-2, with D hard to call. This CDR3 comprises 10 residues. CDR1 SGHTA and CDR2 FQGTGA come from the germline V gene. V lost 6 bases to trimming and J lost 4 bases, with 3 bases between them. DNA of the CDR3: TGTGCCAGCAGGAGCTATGGCTACACCTTC. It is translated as CASRSYGYTF.

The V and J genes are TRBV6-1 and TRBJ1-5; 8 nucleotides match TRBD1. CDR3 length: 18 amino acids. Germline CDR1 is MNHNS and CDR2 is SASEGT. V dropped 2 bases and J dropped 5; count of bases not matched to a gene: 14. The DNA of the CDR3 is TGTGCCAGCAGTGAAAAGGGCAGGGGGCCCTATTTTGATCAGCCCCAGCATTTT. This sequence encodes CASSEKGRGPYFDQPQHF.

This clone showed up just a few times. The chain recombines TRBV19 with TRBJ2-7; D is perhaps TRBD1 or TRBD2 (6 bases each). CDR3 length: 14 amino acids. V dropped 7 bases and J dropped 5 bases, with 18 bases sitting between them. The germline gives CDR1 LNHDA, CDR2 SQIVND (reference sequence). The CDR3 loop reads CASNPRGQLDEQYF. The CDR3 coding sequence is TGTGCCAGTAACCCACGGGGGCAGTTGGACGAGCAGTACTTC.

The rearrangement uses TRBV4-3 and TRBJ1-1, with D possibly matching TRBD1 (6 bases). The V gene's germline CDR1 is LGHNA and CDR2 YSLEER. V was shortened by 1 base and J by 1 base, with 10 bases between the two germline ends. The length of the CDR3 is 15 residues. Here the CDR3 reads CASSQVGTQNTEAFF. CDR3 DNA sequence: TGCGCCAGCAGCCAAGTTGGGACACAGAACACTGAAGCTTTCTTT.

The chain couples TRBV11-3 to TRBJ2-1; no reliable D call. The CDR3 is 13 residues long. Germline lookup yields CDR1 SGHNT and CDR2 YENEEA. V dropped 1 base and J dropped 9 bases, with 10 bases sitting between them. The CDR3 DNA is TGTGCCAGCAGCTTAGTCCGCTATGCTGAGCAGTTCTTC. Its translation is CASSLVRYAEQFF. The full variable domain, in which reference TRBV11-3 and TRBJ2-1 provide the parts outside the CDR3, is EAGVVQSPRYKIIEKKQPVAFWCNPISGHNTLYWYLQNLGQGPELLIRYENEEAVDDSQLPKDRFSAERLKGVDSTLKIQPAELGDSAVYLCASSLVRYAEQFFGPGTRLTVL.

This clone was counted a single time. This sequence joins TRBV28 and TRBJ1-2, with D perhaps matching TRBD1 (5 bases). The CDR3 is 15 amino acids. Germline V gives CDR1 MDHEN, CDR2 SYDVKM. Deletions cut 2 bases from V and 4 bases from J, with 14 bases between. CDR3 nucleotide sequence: TGTGCCAGCAGTTTAACGCCAGGGCTGGGCTATGGCTACACCTTC. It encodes CASSLTPGLGYGYTF.

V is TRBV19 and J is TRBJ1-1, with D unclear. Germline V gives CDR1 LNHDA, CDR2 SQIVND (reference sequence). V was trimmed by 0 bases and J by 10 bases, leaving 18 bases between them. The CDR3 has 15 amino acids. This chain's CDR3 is CASSIEWRQKVPAFF. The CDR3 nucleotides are TGTGCCAGTAGTATAGAATGGCGGCAGAAGGTCCCAGCTTTCTTT.

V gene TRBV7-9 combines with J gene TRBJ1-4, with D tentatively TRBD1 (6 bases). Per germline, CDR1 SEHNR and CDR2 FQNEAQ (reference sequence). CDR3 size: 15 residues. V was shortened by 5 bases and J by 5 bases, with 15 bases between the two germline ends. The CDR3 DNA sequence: TGTGCCAGCAGCCGCGGGGGGGGCCCGAATGAAAAACTGTTTTTT. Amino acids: CASSRGGGPNEKLFF.

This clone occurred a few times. The CDR3, as DNA: TGTGCCAGCAGCCAACTAGGACAGGAGACTATGAGCTACACCTTC. It specifies CASSQLGQETMSYTF. V is TRBV4-2 and J is TRBJ1-2, with 7 bases that match TRBD1. Germline CDR1 and CDR2: LGHNA and YNFKEQ. CDR3 length: 15 residues. The J segment lost 9 bases and the V segment lost 2 bases, leaving 12 bases of the junction unmatched.